Each of the 30 T cell receptor beta chains below was sequenced from the same sample in a study of cytomegalovirus exposure and HLA in healthy donors. Primers included in the PCR were 60 Vbeta and 13 Jbeta primers. Method: immunoSEQ multiplex PCR; TCRdb's copy keeps in-frame clones and lacks some. The sample features some 130,000 clones, with roughly 1.4% in its top ten. Sequenced material: PBMCs. The receptors were sampled from a woman aged 40 to 50 in good health and CMV-seronegative.

The chain is built from TRBV25-1 and TRBJ1-2; D might be TRBD1 (5 bases). CDR3 size: 16 residues. The V end lost 4 bases, the J end lost 2 bases, and 17 bases lay between the germline ends. Germline CDR1 is MGHDK and CDR2 is SYGVNS. The CDR3 DNA reads as TGTGCCAGCAGTGGACTCTCTAGGGGCGAGAACTATGGCTACACCTTC. It translates to CASSGLSRGENYGYTF.

The chain links TRBV29-1 to TRBJ1-4; no reliable D call. The germline CDR1 and CDR2 sequences are SQVTM and ANQGSEA. CDR3 length: 13 residues. Trimming removed 6 bases from V and 8 bases from J, with 16 bases in between. DNA for the CDR3: TGCAGCGTGTCCCGTTTACGAGGGGAAAAACTGTTTTTT. Translated, it gives CSVSRLRGEKLFF.

The chain recombines TRBV6-1 with TRBJ2-6; TRBD1 matches at 7 bases. Germline V lookup: CDR1 MNHNS, CDR2 SASEGT. Trimming took 7 bases from V and 0 from J; bases not matched to a gene: 3. The CDR3 has 15 residues. DNA for the CDR3: TGTGCCAGCAAGGGACAGAGCTCTGGGGCCAACGTCCTGACTTTC. Residues: CASKGQSSGANVLTF.

The chain employs TRBV6-4 and TRBJ2-3, with 7 bases aligning to TRBD2. CDR1 is MRHNA, CDR2 SNTAGT, per germline. The CDR3 covers 13 residues. The V and J ends lost 5 bases and 6 bases, in that order; junction bases with no gene match: 5. The CDR3 nucleotides are TGTGCCAGCAGTCTGACTAGCCGGGATACGCAGTATTTT. Translating it yields CASSLTSRDTQYF.

The chain combines TRBV19 with TRBJ2-7; a possible D gene is TRBD2 (5 bases). This CDR3 comprises 13 residues. Trimming left V 1 base short and J 6 bases short, with 10 bases between. Germline V CDR1 and CDR2: LNHDA, SQIVND (reference sequence). The DNA of the CDR3 is TGTGCCAGTAGTATAGGGCCGGCGGGCGAGCAGTACTTC. As protein: CASSIGPAGEQYF.

The rearrangement uses TRBV7-9 and TRBJ1-4; D remains unclear. The V end was cut by 3 bases, the J end by 0 bases, with 8 bases between. This CDR3 region has 15 residues. Germline CDR1 SEHNR, CDR2 FQNEAQ (reference sequence). The CDR3 region is CASSLEVATNEKLFF. CDR3 nucleotide sequence: TGTGCCAGCAGCTTGGAGGTTGCAACTAATGAAAAACTGTTTTTT.

The V gene is TRBV19, the J gene TRBJ1-1; no firm D call. Between the trimmed V and J ends, which lost 8 bases and 6 bases, there was a span of 7 bases. This CDR3 comprises 10 residues. Germline loops: CDR1 LNHDA, CDR2 SQIVND (reference sequence). The CDR3 loop reads CASGEAEAFF. CDR3 DNA: TGTGCCAGTGGGGAGGCTGAAGCTTTCTTT.

This CDR3 is CASSATSGGIDTQYF. CDR3 coding DNA: TGTGCCAGCAGCGCGACTAGCGGGGGGATAGATACGCAGTATTTT. The gene calls are TRBV11-3 and TRBJ2-3; TRBD2 agrees at 13 bases. J gave up 5 bases and V 5 bases, and 4 bases lay outside the gene matches. This CDR3 contains 15 residues. Germline lookup yields CDR1 SGHNT and CDR2 YENEEA. Full variable domain (missing parts from reference TRBV11-3 and TRBJ2-3): EAGVVQSPRYKIIEKKQPVAFWCNPISGHNTLYWYLQNLGQGPELLIRYENEEAVDDSQLPKDRFSAERLKGVDSTLKIQPAELGDSAVYLCASSATSGGIDTQYFGPGTRLTVL.

The chain carries TRBV6-5 and TRBJ2-3, with a tentative D call TRBD2 (5 bases). The length of the CDR3 is 15 residues. Germline V gene lookup returns CDR1 MNHEY and CDR2 SVGAGI. Trimming removed 6 bases at V and 1 base at J, with 14 bases between. The CDR3 protein is CASSLGLGGTDTQYF. The DNA of the CDR3 is TGTGCCAGCAGCCTCGGACTCGGGGGCACAGATACGCAGTATTTT.

The chain couples TRBV25-1 to TRBJ2-3; 14 bases match TRBD2. J was trimmed by 6 bases and V by 1 base; bases with no gene match: 3. The CDR3 runs 16 residues. Germline CDR1 and CDR2: MGHDK and SYGVNS. In nucleotides, the CDR3 is TGTGCCAGCAGTGAATCCAGGACTAGCGGGGGGGATACGCAGTATTTT. This encodes CASSESRTSGGDTQYF.

The chain links TRBV19 to TRBJ2-1; D might be TRBD2 (7 bases). Germline V gene lookup returns CDR1 LNHDA and CDR2 SQIVND (reference sequence). The germline V and J ends were trimmed by 1 base and 4 bases, with 11 bases remaining between them. The CDR3 extends over 15 amino acids. DNA of the CDR3: TGTGCCAGTAGTATAGGAGGGGGGGTATACAATGAGCAGTTCTTC. This encodes CASSIGGGVYNEQFF.

V and J are TRBV5-4 and TRBJ1-1, with D perhaps matching TRBD1 (6 bases). Germline CDR1 SGHNT, CDR2 YYREEE (reference sequence). Trimming stripped 4 bases from V and 1 base from J, with 11 bases between. This CDR3 has 14 amino acids. In DNA, the CDR3 is TGTGCCAGCAGCATCAGGGGCCGGAACACTGAAGCTTTCTTT. The encoded protein is CASSIRGRNTEAFF.

The V and J genes are TRBV28 and TRBJ2-2; a possible D gene is TRBD1 (5 bases). This CDR3 is built from 14 residues. V was pared by 2 bases and J by 5 bases, with 9 bases between. Looked up from germline, CDR1 is MDHEN and CDR2 is SYDVKM. The CDR3 region is CASSLLRQTGELFF. CDR3 DNA: TGTGCCAGCAGTTTACTTAGACAGACCGGGGAGCTGTTTTTT.

The chain links TRBV10-3 to TRBJ1-6; no firm D call. Germline lookup yields CDR1 ENHRY and CDR2 SYGVKD. The length of the CDR3 is 12 residues. V lost 8 bases, J lost 5 bases, and 7 bases lay in between. The CDR3 reads CAIRENNSPLHF. The DNA of the CDR3 is TGTGCCATCCGGGAGAATAATTCACCCCTCCACTTT.

V gene TRBV9 combines with J gene TRBJ2-1; D not certain. Looked up from germline, CDR1 is SGDLS and CDR2 is YYNGEE. V was pared by 0 bases and J by 5 bases, with 9 bases between. The CDR3 totals 14 residues. CDR3: CASSVDRRHNEQFF. The CDR3, as DNA: TGTGCCAGCAGCGTAGATCGGAGACACAATGAGCAGTTCTTC.

V usage is TRBV19 and J usage is TRBJ1-1; 7 nucleotides match TRBD1. Per germline, CDR1 LNHDA and CDR2 SQIVND (reference sequence). V gave up 3 bases and J gave up 7 bases; unmatched junction bases: 5. CDR3 size: 13 residues. In nucleotides, the CDR3 is TGTGCCAGTAGTATGACGTCAGGGGGTGAAGCTTTCTTT. It translates to CASSMTSGGEAFF.

The V and J genes are TRBV9 and TRBJ1-5; D possibly corresponds to TRBD1 (5 bases). CDR1 SGDLS and CDR2 YYNGEE come from the germline V gene. V dropped 0 bases and J dropped 8 bases, with 12 bases sitting between them. The CDR3 is 14 amino acids. The CDR3 loop is CASSVAGIGEPQHF. The CDR3 DNA reads TGTGCCAGCAGCGTAGCAGGGATTGGAGAGCCCCAGCATTTT.

This rearrangement joins TRBV6-5 to TRBJ2-2, with 8 nucleotides matching TRBD2. The V gene's germline CDR1 is MNHEY and CDR2 SVGAGI. The CDR3 has 16 residues. Trimming at V came to 4 bases and at J to 7 bases, leaving 11 bases not matched to a gene. The CDR3 DNA follows: TGTGCCAGCAGTTCCGCGGCGGGGGGTCGAGACGGGGAGCTGTTTTTT. Its translation is CASSSAAGGRDGELFF.

The chain recombines TRBV6-6 with TRBJ2-7; tentative D call: TRBD1 (5 bases). Germline lookup yields CDR1 MNHNY and CDR2 SVGAGI (reference sequence). V lost 6 bases and J lost 3, with 12 bases in between. CDR3 size: 13 residues. This CDR3 is CASSPGHLYEQYV. The CDR3 coding sequence is TGTGCCAGCAGCCCCGGACACCTCTACGAGCAGTACGTC.

As DNA, the CDR3 is TGTGCCAGCAGCCCCCGTTTTGATTCACCCCTCCACTTT. Residues: CASSPRFDSPLHF. The gene calls are TRBV7-3 and TRBJ1-6; D unclear. The CDR3 consists of 13 residues. In germline, CDR1 is SGHTA, CDR2 FQGTGA. Between the trimmed V and J ends, which lost 5 bases and 8 bases, there was a span of 10 bases.

The chain recombines TRBV7-3 with TRBJ2-1, with 8 nucleotides matching TRBD2. With 1 base clipped from V and 7 bases from J, the junction kept 3 bases outside the gene matches. The CDR3 extends over 14 amino acids. In germline, CDR1 is SGHTA, CDR2 FQGTGA. The CDR3 DNA follows: TGTGCCAGCAGCTTAATCGGGGGGGCAAATGAGCAGTTCTTC. Translation gives CASSLIGGANEQFF.

The genes are TRBV2 and TRBJ1-5; D remains unclear. CDR3 size: 17 residues. The V end lost 3 bases, the J end lost 7 bases, and 22 bases lay between the germline ends. The germline V gene encodes CDR1 SNHLY and CDR2 FYNNEI. CDR3 nucleotide sequence: TGTGCCAGCAGTGAGCCCCTCTTACTCGCTTCGGGGCAGCCCCAGCATTTT. It yields the protein CASSEPLLLASGQPQHF.

The chain couples TRBV5-1 to TRBJ2-5; D might be TRBD2 (5 bases). Germline assignment: CDR1 SGHRS and CDR2 YFSETQ. The CDR3 contains 15 residues. Trimming cost V 6 bases and J 5 bases, with 20 bases left between them. CDR3 amino acids: CASNVRGRGGETQYF. The CDR3 bases are TGCGCCAGCAACGTGAGAGGGAGAGGCGGGGAGACCCAGTACTTC.

This chain joins TRBV7-2 and TRBJ2-1; 9 nucleotides agree with TRBD2. The ends lost 5 bases at V and 6 bases at J; junction bases unmatched: 11. The CDR3 is made up of 16 amino acids. The germline V gene has CDR1 SGHTA and CDR2 FQGNSA. The CDR3 nucleotides are TGTGCCAGCAGCCCCCAGGGGCTAGCGGGGAGCAATGAGCAGTTCTTC. It codes for CASSPQGLAGSNEQFF.

This sequence joins TRBV7-9 and TRBJ1-5, with 7 bases aligning to TRBD1. CDR1 and CDR2 from the germline V gene are SEHNR and FQNEAQ (reference sequence). V dropped 0 bases and J dropped 5; count of bases not matched to a gene: 10. This CDR3 has 17 amino acids. CDR3: CASSLAREGAMHQPQHF. The DNA for the CDR3 is TGTGCCAGCAGCTTAGCGCGGGAGGGGGCGATGCATCAGCCCCAGCATTTT.

V gene TRBV21-1 combines with J gene TRBJ2-7; the table's D call TRBD1 went unverified against the DNA. TRBV21-1 is deemed a pseudogene. This CDR3 is built from 17 residues. The CDR3 DNA reads TGTGCCAGCAGCAAAGCGGTGATCTTTGGACACCCCTACGAGCAGTACGTC. The encoded protein is CASSKAVIFGHPYEQYV.

The chain uses TRBV27 and TRBJ1-2, with D tentatively TRBD1 (6 bases). The V end lost 7 bases, the J end lost 0 bases, and 24 bases lay between the germline ends. Looked up from germline, CDR1 is MNHEY and CDR2 is SMNVEV (reference sequence). CDR3 length: 18 amino acids. In DNA, the CDR3 is TGTGCCAGCACGCGGGCGACGACTTGGGGGCTATCTAACTATGGCTACACCTTC. The encoded protein is CASTRATTWGLSNYGYTF.

V and J are TRBV5-1 and TRBJ1-1; 7 bases line up with TRBD1. CDR1 SGHRS and CDR2 YFSETQ come from the germline V gene. Trimming removed 4 bases from V and 4 bases from J; junction bases left unmatched: 7. CDR3 length: 14 residues. The CDR3 coding sequence is TGCGCCAGCAGCGCCAACAGACAGGGCACTGAAGCTTTCTTT. Its translation: CASSANRQGTEAFF.

This chain connects TRBV18 to TRBJ2-1; D is ambiguous. This CDR3 spans 13 amino acids. Germline values: CDR1 KGHSH, CDR2 LQKENI. V gave up 2 bases and J gave up 7 bases, with 9 bases separating them. The CDR3 sequence is CASSPNDWNEQFF. CDR3 DNA: TGTGCCAGCTCACCAAACGACTGGAATGAGCAGTTCTTC.

The chain employs TRBV7-2 and TRBJ2-7; tentative D call: TRBD1 (6 bases). The germline CDR1 and CDR2 sequences are SGHTA and FQGNSA. This CDR3 region has 15 residues. Trimming pared 1 base from V and 0 bases from J, leaving 10 bases between. CDR3 loop: CASSLGDTYSYEQYV. CDR3 DNA: TGTGCCAGCAGCTTAGGGGACACCTACTCCTACGAGCAGTACGTC.